Below are 8 T cell receptor beta chains sequenced from a single sample in a study of shared clonotypes between healthy human individuals (dated by TCRdb to 2019 to 2021). The receptor library was made with the immunoSEQ multiplex PCR assay. As stored in TCRdb, this immuneACCESS dataset retains in-frame rearrangements with V and J assigned. A fraction of the clones does not appear; measured against another copy, unresolved V genes explain less than half of the discrepancy, and the remainder lacks a known reason. Recorded for this sample are 1,400,000 or so clones; roughly 98.5% of them occurred a single time. The top ten constitute 0.3% to 0.45% of the sample. The sample was naive CD4+ T cells sorted from blood. What this sample's cell subset or site label stands for: CD45RA+ positively selected. The receptors were gathered from a man aged 25 to 40 in good health.

V is TRBV6-5 and J is TRBJ1-4; 9 bases are a match to TRBD1. With V trimmed by 8 bases and J by 6 bases, 4 bases remained unmatched. CDR3 length equals 13 residues. The germline CDR1 and CDR2 sequences are MNHEY and SVGAGI. The CDR3: CASGGQGHEKLFF. The DNA for the CDR3 is TGTGCCAGCGGGGGACAGGGTCATGAAAAACTGTTTTTT.

The chain has TRBV11-2 and TRBJ2-4; D tentatively reads TRBD1 or TRBD2 (5 bases each). The V and J ends lost 6 bases and 7 bases respectively, with 16 bases between them. The CDR3 runs 14 residues. Per germline, CDR1 SGHAT and CDR2 FQNNGV. The CDR3 sequence is CASSPGTSRNIQYF. CDR3 bases: TGTGCCAGCAGTCCGGGGACCTCACGGAACATTCAGTACTTC.

This clone appeared a few times. Other DNA sequences from this sample encode an identical CDR3 as well. The chain uses TRBV30 and TRBJ2-7; possible D gene TRBD2, 5 bases. V was clipped by 2 bases and J by 1 base, with 6 bases between them. The CDR3 sequence is 12 residues long. The germline V gene encodes CDR1 GTSNPN and CDR2 SVGIG (reference sequence). The CDR3 DNA reads as TGTGCCTGGAGTCGGGGTTCCTACGAGCAGTACTTC. Amino acids: CAWSRGSYEQYF. The full variable domain, in which reference TRBV30 and TRBJ2-7 provide the parts outside the CDR3, is SQTIHQWPATLVQPVGSPLSLECTVEGTSNPNLYWYRQAAGRGLQLLFYSVGIGQISSEVPQNLSASRPQDRQFILSSKKLLLSDSGFYLCAWSRGSYEQYFGPGTRLTVT.

This sequence joins TRBV5-1 and TRBJ2-1, with D uncertain. The V and J ends lost 0 bases and 4 bases respectively, with 11 bases between them. The CDR3 is made up of 15 amino acids. Germline CDR1 is SGHRS and CDR2 is YFSETQ. CDR3 coding DNA: TGCGCCAGCAGCTTGGTAGGCATCGTTTACAATGAGCAGTTCTTC. Amino acids: CASSLVGIVYNEQFF. Full variable domain (rest looked up from reference TRBV5-1 and TRBJ2-1): KAGVTQTPRYLIKTRGQQVTLSCSPISGHRSVSWYQQTPGQGLQFLFEYFSETQRNKGNFPGRFSGRQFSNSRSEMNVSTLELGDSALYLCASSLVGIVYNEQFFGPGTRLTVL.

The J gene is TRBJ2-6, the V gene TRBV15; no clear D. V lost 0 bases, J lost 0 bases, and 6 bases lay in between. The CDR3 covers 16 residues. CDR1 is LNHNV, CDR2 YYDKDF, per germline (reference sequence). CDR3 region: CATSRDISSGANVLTF. In DNA form, the CDR3 reads TGTGCCACCAGCAGAGATATAAGCTCTGGGGCCAACGTCCTGACTTTC.

V is TRBV28 and J is TRBJ2-7, with D tentatively TRBD1 or TRBD2 (6 bases each). Trimming removed 11 bases from V and 6 bases from J, with 20 bases in between. The germline gives CDR1 MDHEN, CDR2 SYDVKM. CDR3 size: 13 residues. The CDR3 sequence is CASGEGGAPEQYF. The CDR3 DNA is TGTGCCTCAGGCGAGGGGGGTGCGCCCGAGCAGTACTTC.

The chain is built from TRBV19 and TRBJ2-7; a weak D match, TRBD1 (6 bases). Per germline, CDR1 LNHDA and CDR2 SQIVND (reference sequence). This CDR3 is built from 16 residues. V lost 5 bases and J 4 bases, leaving 21 bases between the germline ends. The CDR3: CASSLHAGTPPYEQYF. CDR3 bases: TGTGCCAGTAGTCTTCATGCCGGGACACCCCCTTACGAGCAGTACTTC.

This chain connects TRBV5-8 to TRBJ2-7; D gene unclear. The germline V gene encodes CDR1 SGHTS and CDR2 YDEGEE. The CDR3 extends over 14 amino acids. Trimming removed 4 bases from V and 0 bases from J, with 11 bases in between. The CDR3 DNA sequence: TGTGCCAGCAGCCGGCGGTGGGGCTCCTACGAGCAGTACTTC. Translation gives CASSRRWGSYEQYF.